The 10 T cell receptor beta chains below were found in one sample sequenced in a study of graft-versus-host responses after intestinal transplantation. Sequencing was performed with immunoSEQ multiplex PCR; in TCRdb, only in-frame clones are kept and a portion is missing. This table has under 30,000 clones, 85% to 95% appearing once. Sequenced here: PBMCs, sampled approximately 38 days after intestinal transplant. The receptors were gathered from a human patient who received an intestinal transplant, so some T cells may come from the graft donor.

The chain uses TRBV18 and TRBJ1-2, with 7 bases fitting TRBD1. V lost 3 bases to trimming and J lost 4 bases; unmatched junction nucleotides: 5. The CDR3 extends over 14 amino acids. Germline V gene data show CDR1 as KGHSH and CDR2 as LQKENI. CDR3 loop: CASSPGDRIYGYTF. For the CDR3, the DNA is TGTGCCAGCTCACCTGGGGACAGAATCTATGGCTACACCTTC.

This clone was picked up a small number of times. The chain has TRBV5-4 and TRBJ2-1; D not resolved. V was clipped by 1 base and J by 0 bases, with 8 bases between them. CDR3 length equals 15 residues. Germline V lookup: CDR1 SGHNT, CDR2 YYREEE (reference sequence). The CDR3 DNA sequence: TGTGCCAGCAGCTTGTTTATGAGCTCCTACAATGAGCAGTTCTTC. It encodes CASSLFMSSYNEQFF.

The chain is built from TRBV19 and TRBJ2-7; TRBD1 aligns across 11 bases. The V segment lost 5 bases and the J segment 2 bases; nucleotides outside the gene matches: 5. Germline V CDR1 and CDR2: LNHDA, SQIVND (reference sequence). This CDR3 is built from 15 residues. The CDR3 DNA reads TGTGCCAGTAGTGACGGGACAGGGGGAACCTACGAGCAGTACTTC. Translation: CASSDGTGGTYEQYF. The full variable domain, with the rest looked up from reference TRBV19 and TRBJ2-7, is DGGITQSPKYLFRKEGQNVTLSCEQNLNHDAMYWYRQDPGQGLRLIYYSQIVNDFQKGDIAEGYSVSREKKESFPLTVTSAQKNPTAFYLCASSDGTGGTYEQYFGPGTRLTVT.

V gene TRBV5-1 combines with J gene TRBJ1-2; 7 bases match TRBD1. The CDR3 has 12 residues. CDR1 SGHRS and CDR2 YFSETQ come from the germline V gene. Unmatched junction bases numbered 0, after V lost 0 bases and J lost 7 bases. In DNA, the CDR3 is TGCGCCAGCAGCTTGGACAGGGGTGGCTACACCTTC. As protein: CASSLDRGGYTF.

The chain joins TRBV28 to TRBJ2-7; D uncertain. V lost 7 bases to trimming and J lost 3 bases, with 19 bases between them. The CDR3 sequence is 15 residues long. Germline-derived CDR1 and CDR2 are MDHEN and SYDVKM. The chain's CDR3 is CASTRVSEGFYEQYF. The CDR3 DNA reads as TGTGCCAGCACCAGAGTGAGCGAAGGGTTCTACGAGCAGTACTTC.

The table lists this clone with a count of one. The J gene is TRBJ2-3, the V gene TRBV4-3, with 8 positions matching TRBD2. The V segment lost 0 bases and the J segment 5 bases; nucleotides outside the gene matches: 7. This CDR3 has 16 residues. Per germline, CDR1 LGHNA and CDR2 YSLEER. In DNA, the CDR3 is TGCGCCAGCAGCCAAGATAGTCGGCGGGAGGTAGATACGCAGTATTTT. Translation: CASSQDSRREVDTQYF.

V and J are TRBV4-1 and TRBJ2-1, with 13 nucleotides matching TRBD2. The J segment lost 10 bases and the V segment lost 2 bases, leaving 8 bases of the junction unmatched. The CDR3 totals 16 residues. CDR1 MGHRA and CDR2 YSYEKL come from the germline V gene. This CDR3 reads CASSQLLAGGQVEQFF. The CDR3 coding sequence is TGCGCCAGCAGCCAACTACTAGCGGGAGGGCAGGTGGAGCAGTTCTTC.

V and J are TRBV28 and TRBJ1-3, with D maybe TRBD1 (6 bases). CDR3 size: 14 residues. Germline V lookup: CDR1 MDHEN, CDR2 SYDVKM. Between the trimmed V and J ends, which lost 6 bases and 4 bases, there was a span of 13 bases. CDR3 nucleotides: TGTGCCAGCAGCCGGGGGCCGGGAGGAAACACCATATATTTT. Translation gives CASSRGPGGNTIYF.

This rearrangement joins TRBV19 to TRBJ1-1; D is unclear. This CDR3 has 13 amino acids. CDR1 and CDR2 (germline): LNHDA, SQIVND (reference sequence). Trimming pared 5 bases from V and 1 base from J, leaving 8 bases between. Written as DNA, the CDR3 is TGTGCCAGTAGTCTCGGGGAGAACACTGAAGCTTTCTTT. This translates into CASSLGENTEAFF.

The CDR3 DNA sequence: TGCGCCAGCAGCCCAATCGGCGAGCTCCACTCCTACGAGCAGTACTTC. It translates to CASSPIGELHSYEQYF. The chain uses TRBV4-1 and TRBJ2-7; no firm D call. Germline V gene data show CDR1 as MGHRA and CDR2 as YSYEKL. The V end lost 4 bases, the J end lost 0 bases, and 16 bases lay between the germline ends. CDR3 size: 16 residues.